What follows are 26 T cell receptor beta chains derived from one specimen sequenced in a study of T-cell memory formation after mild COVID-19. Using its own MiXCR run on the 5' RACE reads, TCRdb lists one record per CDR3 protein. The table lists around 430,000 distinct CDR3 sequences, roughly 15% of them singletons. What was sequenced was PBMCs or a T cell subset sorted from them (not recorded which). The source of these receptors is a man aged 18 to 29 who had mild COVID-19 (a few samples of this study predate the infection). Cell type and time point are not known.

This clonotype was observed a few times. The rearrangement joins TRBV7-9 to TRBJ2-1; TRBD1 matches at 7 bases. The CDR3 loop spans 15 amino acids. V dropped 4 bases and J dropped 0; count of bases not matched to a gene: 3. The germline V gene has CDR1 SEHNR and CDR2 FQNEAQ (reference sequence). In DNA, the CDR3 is TGTGCCAGCAGCTCACAGGGGAACTCCTACAATGAGCAGTTCTTC. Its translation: CASSSQGNSYNEQFF.

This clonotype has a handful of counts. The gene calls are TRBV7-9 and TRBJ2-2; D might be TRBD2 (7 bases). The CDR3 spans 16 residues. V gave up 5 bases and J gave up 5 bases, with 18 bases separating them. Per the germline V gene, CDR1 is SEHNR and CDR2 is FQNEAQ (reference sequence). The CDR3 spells CASSRPRGGETGELFF. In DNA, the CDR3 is TGTGCCAGCAGCCGGCCGCGCGGGGGCGAAACCGGGGAGCTGTTTTTT.

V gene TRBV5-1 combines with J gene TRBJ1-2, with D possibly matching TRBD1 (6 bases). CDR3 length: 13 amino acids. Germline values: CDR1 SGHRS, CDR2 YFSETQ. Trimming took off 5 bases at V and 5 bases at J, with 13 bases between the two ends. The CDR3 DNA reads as TGCGCCAGCAGTCCTGACAGGTTGTATGGCTACACCTTC. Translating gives CASSPDRLYGYTF.

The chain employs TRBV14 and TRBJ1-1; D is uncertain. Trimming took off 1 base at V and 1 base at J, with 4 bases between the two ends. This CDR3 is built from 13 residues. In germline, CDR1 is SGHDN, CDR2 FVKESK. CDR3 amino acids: CASSQVQNTEAFF. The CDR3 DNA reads TGTGCCAGCAGCCAAGTACAGAACACTGAAGCTTTCTTT.

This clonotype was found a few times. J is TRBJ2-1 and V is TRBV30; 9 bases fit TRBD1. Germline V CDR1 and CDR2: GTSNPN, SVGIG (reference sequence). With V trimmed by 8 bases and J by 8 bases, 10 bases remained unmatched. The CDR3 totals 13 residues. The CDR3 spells CAGDRAFGDEQFF. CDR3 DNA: TGTGCCGGGGACAGGGCGTTCGGCGATGAGCAGTTCTTC.

This CDR3 reads CASNLIGGTEAFF. Here the CDR3 DNA reads TGTGCCAGCAACCTAATCGGGGGCACTGAAGCTTTCTTT. The chain is built from TRBV2 and TRBJ1-1, with a weak D call TRBD1 (5 bases). Trimming shortened V by 7 bases and J by 4 bases, and 13 bases separated the two germline ends. Germline lookup yields CDR1 SNHLY and CDR2 FYNNEI. The CDR3 has 13 residues.

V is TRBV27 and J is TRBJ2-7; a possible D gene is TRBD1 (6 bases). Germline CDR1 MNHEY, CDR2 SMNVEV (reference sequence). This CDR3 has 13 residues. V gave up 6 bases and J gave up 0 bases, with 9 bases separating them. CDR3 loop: CASSGQFSYEQYF. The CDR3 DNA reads TGTGCCAGCAGCGGACAGTTCTCCTACGAGCAGTACTTC.

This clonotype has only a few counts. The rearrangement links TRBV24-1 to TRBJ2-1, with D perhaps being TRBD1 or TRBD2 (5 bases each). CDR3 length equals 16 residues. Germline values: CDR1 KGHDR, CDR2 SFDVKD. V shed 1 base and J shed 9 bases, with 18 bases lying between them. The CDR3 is CATSDLRARGDGEQFF. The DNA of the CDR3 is TGTGCCACCAGTGATTTAAGGGCTAGGGGAGACGGTGAGCAGTTCTTC.

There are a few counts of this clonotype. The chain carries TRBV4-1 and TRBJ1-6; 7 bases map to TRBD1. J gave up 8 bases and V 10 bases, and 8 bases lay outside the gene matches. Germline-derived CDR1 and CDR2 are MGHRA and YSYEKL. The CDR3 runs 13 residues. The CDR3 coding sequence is TGCGCCACCGGAGGGGGCCTGGATTCACCCCTCCACTTT. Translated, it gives CATGGGLDSPLHF.

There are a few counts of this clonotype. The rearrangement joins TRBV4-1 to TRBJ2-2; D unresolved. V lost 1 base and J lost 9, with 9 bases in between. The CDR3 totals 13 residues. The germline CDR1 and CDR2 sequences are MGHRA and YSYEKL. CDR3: CASSQVGSRELFF. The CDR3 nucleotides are TGCGCCAGCAGCCAAGTGGGAAGTCGGGAGCTGTTTTTT.

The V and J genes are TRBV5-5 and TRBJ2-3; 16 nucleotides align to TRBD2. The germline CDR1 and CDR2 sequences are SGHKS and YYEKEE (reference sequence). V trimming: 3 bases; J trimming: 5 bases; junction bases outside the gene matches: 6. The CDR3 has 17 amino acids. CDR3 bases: TGTGCCAGCAGCTCCGGGACTAGCGGGGGGGCAATAGATACGCAGTATTTT. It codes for CASSSGTSGGAIDTQYF.

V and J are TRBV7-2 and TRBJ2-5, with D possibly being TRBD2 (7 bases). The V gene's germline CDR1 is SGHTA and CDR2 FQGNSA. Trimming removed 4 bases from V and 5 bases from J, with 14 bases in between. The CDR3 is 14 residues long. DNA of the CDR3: TGTGCCAGCAGCTCTTGGGGGAGGGGGGAGACCCAGTACTTC. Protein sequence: CASSSWGRGETQYF.

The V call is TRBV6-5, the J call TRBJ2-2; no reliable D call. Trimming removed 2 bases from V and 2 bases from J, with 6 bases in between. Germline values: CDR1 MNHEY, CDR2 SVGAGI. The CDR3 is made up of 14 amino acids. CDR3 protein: CASSYGFNTGELFF. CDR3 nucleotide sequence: TGTGCCAGCAGTTACGGATTTAACACCGGGGAGCTGTTTTTT.

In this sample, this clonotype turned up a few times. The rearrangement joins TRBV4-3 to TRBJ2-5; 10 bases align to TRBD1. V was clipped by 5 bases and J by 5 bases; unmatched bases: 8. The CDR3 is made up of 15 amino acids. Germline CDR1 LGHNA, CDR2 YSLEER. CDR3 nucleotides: TGCGCCAGCAGCTCCGGGACAGGGGCTCAGGAGACCCAGTACTTC. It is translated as CASSSGTGAQETQYF.

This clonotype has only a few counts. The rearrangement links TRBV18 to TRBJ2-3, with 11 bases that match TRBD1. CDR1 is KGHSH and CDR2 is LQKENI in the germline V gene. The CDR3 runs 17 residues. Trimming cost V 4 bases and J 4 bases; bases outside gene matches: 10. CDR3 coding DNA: TGTGCCAGCTCACTAACCCGGACAGGGGGCATGGCAGATACGCAGTATTTT. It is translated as CASSLTRTGGMADTQYF.

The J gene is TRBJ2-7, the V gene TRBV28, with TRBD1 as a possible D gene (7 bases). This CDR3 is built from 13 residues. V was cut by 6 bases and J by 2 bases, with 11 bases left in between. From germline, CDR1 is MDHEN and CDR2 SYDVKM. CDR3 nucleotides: TGTGCCAGCAGCTTCAGGGGGGCCTACGAGCAGTACGTC. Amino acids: CASSFRGAYEQYV.

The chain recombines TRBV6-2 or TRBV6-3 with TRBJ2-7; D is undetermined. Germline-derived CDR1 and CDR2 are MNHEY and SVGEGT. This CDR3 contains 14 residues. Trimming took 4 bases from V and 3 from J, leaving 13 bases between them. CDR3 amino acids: CASSSDPLGYEQYF. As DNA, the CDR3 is TGTGCCAGCAGTTCAGACCCCCTAGGCTACGAGCAGTACTTC.

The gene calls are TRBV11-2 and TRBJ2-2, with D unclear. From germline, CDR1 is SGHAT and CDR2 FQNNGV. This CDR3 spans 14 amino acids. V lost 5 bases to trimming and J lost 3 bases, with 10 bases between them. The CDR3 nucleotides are TGTGCCAGCAGCCCCGGTGGATACACCGGGGAGCTGTTTTTT. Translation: CASSPGGYTGELFF.

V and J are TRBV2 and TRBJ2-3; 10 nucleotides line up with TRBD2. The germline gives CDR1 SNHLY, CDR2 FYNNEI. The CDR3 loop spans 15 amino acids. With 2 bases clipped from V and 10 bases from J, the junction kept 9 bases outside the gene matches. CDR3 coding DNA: TGTGCCAGCAGTGAAACATCTAGCGGGGGCGGGGCGCAGTATTTT. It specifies CASSETSSGGGAQYF.

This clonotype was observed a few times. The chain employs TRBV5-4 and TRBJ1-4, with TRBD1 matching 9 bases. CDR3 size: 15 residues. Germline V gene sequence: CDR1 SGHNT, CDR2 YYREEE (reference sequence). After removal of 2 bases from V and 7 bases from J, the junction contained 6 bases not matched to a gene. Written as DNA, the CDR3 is TGTGCCAGCAGCTTAACAGGGGGCGGTGTTGAAAAACTGTTTTTT. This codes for CASSLTGGGVEKLFF.

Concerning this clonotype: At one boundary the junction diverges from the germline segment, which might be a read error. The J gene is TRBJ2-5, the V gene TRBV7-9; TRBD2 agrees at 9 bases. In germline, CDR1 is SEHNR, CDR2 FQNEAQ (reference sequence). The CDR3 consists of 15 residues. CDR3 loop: CASSLAGNPQETQYF. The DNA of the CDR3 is TGTGCCAGCAGCCTAGCGGGGAACCCCCAAGAGACCCAGTACTTC.

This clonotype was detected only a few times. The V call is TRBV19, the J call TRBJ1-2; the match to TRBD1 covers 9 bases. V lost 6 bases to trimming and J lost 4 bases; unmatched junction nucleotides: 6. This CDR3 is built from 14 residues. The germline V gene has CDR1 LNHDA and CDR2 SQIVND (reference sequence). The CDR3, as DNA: TGTGCCAGTAGGCCGGGGACAGGGTTCTATGGCTACACCTTC. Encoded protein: CASRPGTGFYGYTF.

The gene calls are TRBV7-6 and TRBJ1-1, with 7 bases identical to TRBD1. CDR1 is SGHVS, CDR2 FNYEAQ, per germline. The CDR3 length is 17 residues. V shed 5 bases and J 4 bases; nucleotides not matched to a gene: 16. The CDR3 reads CASSQGGSIPLGTEAFF. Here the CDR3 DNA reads TGTGCCAGCAGCCAAGGGGGCTCCATCCCCCTGGGCACTGAAGCTTTCTTT. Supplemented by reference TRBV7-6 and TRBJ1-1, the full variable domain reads GAGVSQSPRYKVTKRGQDVALRCDPISGHVSLYWYRQALGQGPEFLTYFNYEAQQDKSGLPNDRFSAERPEGSISTLTIQRTEQRDSAMYRCASSQGGSIPLGTEAFFGQGTRLTVV.

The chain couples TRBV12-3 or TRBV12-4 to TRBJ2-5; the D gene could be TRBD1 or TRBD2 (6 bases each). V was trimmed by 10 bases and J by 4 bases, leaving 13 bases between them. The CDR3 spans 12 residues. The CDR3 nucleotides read TGTGCCACCACGAAGGGGGGAGAGACCCAGTACTTC. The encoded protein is CATTKGGETQYF.

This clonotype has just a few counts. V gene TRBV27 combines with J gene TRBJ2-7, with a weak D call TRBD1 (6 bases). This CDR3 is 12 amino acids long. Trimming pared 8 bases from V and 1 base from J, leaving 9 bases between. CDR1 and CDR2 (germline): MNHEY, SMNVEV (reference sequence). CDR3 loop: CASRGQSYEQYV. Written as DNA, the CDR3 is TGTGCCAGCCGGGGACAATCCTACGAGCAGTACGTC.

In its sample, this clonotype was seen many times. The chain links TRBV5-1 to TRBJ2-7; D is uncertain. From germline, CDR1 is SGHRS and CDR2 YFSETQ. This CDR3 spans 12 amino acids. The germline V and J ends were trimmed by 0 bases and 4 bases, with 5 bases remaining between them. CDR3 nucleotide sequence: TGCGCCAGCAGCTTGGACGCGTACGAGCAGTACTTC. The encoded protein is CASSLDAYEQYF.